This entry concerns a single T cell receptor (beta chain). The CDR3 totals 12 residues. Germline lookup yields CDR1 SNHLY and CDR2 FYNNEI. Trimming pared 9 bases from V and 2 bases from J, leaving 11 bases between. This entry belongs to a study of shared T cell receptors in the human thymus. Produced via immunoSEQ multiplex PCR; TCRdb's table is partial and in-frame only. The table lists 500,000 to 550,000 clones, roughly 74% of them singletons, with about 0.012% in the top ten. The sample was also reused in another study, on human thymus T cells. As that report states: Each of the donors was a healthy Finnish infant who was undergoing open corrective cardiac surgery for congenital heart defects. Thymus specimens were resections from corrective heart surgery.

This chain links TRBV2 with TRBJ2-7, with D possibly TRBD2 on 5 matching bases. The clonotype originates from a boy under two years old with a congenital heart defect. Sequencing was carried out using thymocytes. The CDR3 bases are TGTGCCAGTCATCTAGCAACCTACGAGCAGTACTTC. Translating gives CASHLATYEQYF.